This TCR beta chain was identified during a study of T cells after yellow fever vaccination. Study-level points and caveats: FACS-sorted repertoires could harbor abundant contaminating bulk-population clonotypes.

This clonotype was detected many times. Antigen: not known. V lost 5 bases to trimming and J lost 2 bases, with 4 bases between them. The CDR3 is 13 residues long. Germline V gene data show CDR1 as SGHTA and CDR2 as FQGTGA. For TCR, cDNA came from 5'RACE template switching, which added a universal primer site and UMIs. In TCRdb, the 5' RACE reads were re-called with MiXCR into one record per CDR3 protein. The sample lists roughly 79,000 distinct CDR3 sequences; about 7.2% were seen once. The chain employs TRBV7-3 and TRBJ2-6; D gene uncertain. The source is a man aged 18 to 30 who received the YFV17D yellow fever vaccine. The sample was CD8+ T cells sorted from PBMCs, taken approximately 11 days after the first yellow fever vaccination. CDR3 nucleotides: TGTGCCAGCAGCCCGACTGGGGCCAACGTCCTGACTTTC. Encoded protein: CASSPTGANVLTF.